One TCR beta chain is described in this entry. J was trimmed by 1 base and V by 7 bases; bases with no gene match: 7. Germline lookup yields CDR1 LNHDA and CDR2 SQIVND (reference sequence). CDR3 length: 15 amino acids. This entry belongs to a study of blood T cell repertoires in COVID-19. TCRdb keeps only in-frame clones here, not all; method: immunoSEQ multiplex PCR. This table holds about 26,000 clones, about 92% found once. Sequenced material: peripheral blood. The chain carries TRBV19 and TRBJ1-5, with TRBD1 matching over 7 bases. The receptor was derived from a human donor in a cohort sampled during active COVID-19. CDR3 nucleotide sequence: TGTGCCAGTATCCTGACAGGGATCAGCAATCAGCCCCAGCATTTT. As protein: CASILTGISNQPQHF.